The 29 T cell receptor beta chains reported below all come from one sample, sequenced in a study of cytomegalovirus exposure and HLA in healthy donors (dated by TCRdb to between 2016 and 2019). Receptor amplification or capture employed the immunoSEQ multiplex PCR assay. For the multiplex PCR, a mixture combining 60 forward primers for TCR Vbeta segments and 13 reverse primers for TCR Jbeta segments was used. Entries here come from immuneACCESS through TCRdb and include only in-frame sequences with V and J called. Some clones fail to appear in such tables; in the studies checked, an unresolved V gene covers under half of the shortfall, and the cause of the remainder is unknown. This sample holds fewer than 250,000 clones; 70% to 80% were observed only once. About 1.9% of the sample rests with the top ten. The sequenced material came from PBMCs. The receptors here all came from a woman aged 30 to 39 in good health and CMV-seronegative.

The chain carries TRBV28 and TRBJ2-2, with D unclear. The V and J ends lost 3 bases and 6 bases respectively, with 5 bases between them. This CDR3 has 12 amino acids. Germline V gene data show CDR1 as MDHEN and CDR2 as SYDVKM. CDR3 sequence: CASSFPAGELFF. CDR3 nucleotide sequence: TGTGCCAGCAGTTTTCCGGCCGGGGAGCTGTTTTTT. Based on the CDR3 plus reference TRBV28 and TRBJ2-2, the full variable domain is DVKVTQSSRYLVKRTGEKVFLECVQDMDHENMFWYRQDPGLGLRLIYFSYDVKMKEKGDIPEGYSVSREKKERFSLILESASTNQTSMYLCASSFPAGELFFGEGSRLTVL.

This chain connects TRBV6-1 to TRBJ2-5; 7 bases map to TRBD2. The J call may be mistaken, given a closer DNA end match to TRBJ2-7. CDR3 length: 13 amino acids. Germline V gene sequence: CDR1 MNHNS, CDR2 SASEGT. The CDR3 here is CASRPGLVDEQYF. In DNA, the CDR3 is TGTGCCAGCAGACCCGGACTAGTCGACGAGCAGTACTTC.

V gene TRBV18 combines with J gene TRBJ2-2, with TRBD2 matching over 10 bases. The germline V gene has CDR1 KGHSH and CDR2 LQKENI. V was clipped by 3 bases and J by 5 bases; unmatched bases: 6. CDR3 length: 16 amino acids. The CDR3 spells CASSPPSGRDTGELFF. CDR3 nucleotides: TGTGCCAGCTCACCGCCGAGCGGGAGGGATACCGGGGAGCTGTTTTTT.

V is TRBV7-2 and J is TRBJ2-1; tentative D call: TRBD1 (6 bases). The CDR3 has 14 residues. Germline V gene data show CDR1 as SGHTA and CDR2 as FQGNSA. With 2 bases removed from V and 2 bases from J, the gap between germline ends came to 7 bases. The CDR3 protein is CASSLNRAYNEQFF. CDR3 bases: TGTGCCAGCAGCTTAAACAGGGCCTACAATGAGCAGTTCTTC.

The gene calls are TRBV9 and TRBJ2-2; possibly TRBD1 for D (6 bases). Trimming removed 2 bases at V and 2 bases at J, with 13 bases between. Germline CDR1 SGDLS, CDR2 YYNGEE. This CDR3 has 16 residues. The CDR3 DNA follows: TGTGCCAGCAGCGTGCGGACAGATCCCAACACCGGGGAGCTGTTTTTT. Translating gives CASSVRTDPNTGELFF.

The chain combines TRBV5-4 with TRBJ2-3, with 8 positions matching TRBD1. In germline, CDR1 is SGHNT, CDR2 YYREEE (reference sequence). There are 14 residues in the CDR3. V lost 2 bases to trimming and J lost 4 bases; unmatched junction nucleotides: 3. This CDR3 is CASSFQGAADTQYF. CDR3 bases: TGTGCCAGCAGCTTTCAGGGGGCCGCAGATACGCAGTATTTT.

The CDR3 region is CASSEMGTSSGTYEQFF. For the CDR3, the DNA is TGTGCCAGCAGTGAAATGGGGACGTCTAGCGGGACTTATGAGCAGTTCTTC. V gene TRBV6-1 combines with J gene TRBJ2-1; 9 bases agree with TRBD2. Losses at the gene ends were 2 bases for V and 8 bases for J; bases not matched to a gene: 13. Germline lookup yields CDR1 MNHNS and CDR2 SASEGT. The length of the CDR3 is 17 residues.

This clone was seen more than once but under ten times. The chain is built from TRBV19 and TRBJ2-5; TRBD2 matches 8 bases. Germline assignment: CDR1 LNHDA and CDR2 SQIVND (reference sequence). The CDR3 extends over 16 amino acids. Trimming removed 6 bases from V and 3 bases from J; junction bases left unmatched: 12. The DNA for the CDR3 is TGTGCCAGTAGCCTGGGCGGGGGGATTGTGGAAGAGACCCAGTACTTC. It is translated as CASSLGGGIVEETQYF.

The chain uses TRBV4-1 and TRBJ1-1; 7 bases map to TRBD1. Germline V gene data show CDR1 as MGHRA and CDR2 as YSYEKL. V shed 0 bases, J shed 6 bases, and the junction held 16 bases outside the gene matches. The length of the CDR3 is 18 residues. CDR3 DNA: TGCGCCAGCAGCCAAGAAGCTGGGACAGCGTTTAGTCCGGCTGAAGCTTTCTTT. It specifies CASSQEAGTAFSPAEAFF.

V gene TRBV14 combines with J gene TRBJ2-1; TRBD2 aligns across 8 bases. V dropped 4 bases and J dropped 13; count of bases not matched to a gene: 3. This CDR3 is 11 amino acids long. CDR1 SGHDN and CDR2 FVKESK come from the germline V gene. CDR3 sequence (DNA): TGTGCCAGCAGCCGGGGACTAGTTCAGTTCTTC. It encodes CASSRGLVQFF.

The DNA for the CDR3 is TGTGCCAGCAGCCCTACTAGCTGGGGAACCTACAATGAGCAGTTCTTC. Its translation is CASSPTSWGTYNEQFF. The chain recombines TRBV7-2 with TRBJ2-1, with D possibly TRBD2 on 6 matching bases. Germline V gene lookup returns CDR1 SGHTA and CDR2 FQGNSA. The CDR3 contains 16 residues. Trimming shortened V by 5 bases and J by 2 bases, and 16 bases separated the two germline ends. The whole variable domain, remainder taken from reference TRBV7-2 and TRBJ2-1, is GAGVSQSPSNKVTEKGKDVELRCDPISGHTALYWYRQSLGQGLEFLIYFQGNSAPDKSGLPSDRFSAERTGGSVSTLTIQRTQQEDSAVYLCASSPTSWGTYNEQFFGPGTRLTVL.

This sequence joins TRBV2 and TRBJ1-2, with D tentatively TRBD1 (6 bases). CDR3 length: 15 residues. Germline CDR1 and CDR2: SNHLY and FYNNEI. Trimming pared 4 bases from V and 5 bases from J, leaving 17 bases between. In DNA form, the CDR3 reads TGTGCCAGCAGTGGGGAACCAGGGACAAATTATGGCTACACCTTC. Encoded protein: CASSGEPGTNYGYTF.

This chain joins TRBV30 and TRBJ1-2; 7 bases fit TRBD1. Germline V CDR1 and CDR2: GTSNPN, SVGIG (reference sequence). Germline trimming cut 3 bases from V and 4 bases from J; bases unmatched to any gene: 5. The CDR3 spans 13 residues. The CDR3 loop is CAWSNDRAYGYTF. Here the CDR3 DNA reads TGTGCCTGGAGCAACGACAGGGCCTATGGCTACACCTTC.

J is TRBJ2-1 and V is TRBV4-1, with 7 bases matching TRBD2. The ends lost 0 bases at V and 8 bases at J; junction bases unmatched: 4. This CDR3 spans 14 amino acids. CDR1 is MGHRA, CDR2 YSYEKL, per germline. This CDR3 is CASSQDGGSDEQFF. The CDR3 coding sequence is TGCGCCAGCAGCCAAGATGGCGGGAGCGATGAGCAGTTCTTC.

As DNA, the CDR3 is TGTGCCAGCAGTTACGGGCCTGCGGAGACCCAGTACTTC. Residues: CASSYGPAETQYF. The chain links TRBV6-5 to TRBJ2-5; D gene ambiguous. Germline-derived CDR1 and CDR2 are MNHEY and SVGAGI. CDR3 length: 13 amino acids. Trimming removed 2 bases from V and 5 bases from J, with 9 bases in between.

V and J are TRBV27 and TRBJ1-5; weak D call: TRBD1 (5 bases). Trimming shortened V by 8 bases and J by 0 bases, and 14 bases separated the two germline ends. The germline V gene has CDR1 MNHEY and CDR2 SMNVEV (reference sequence). The CDR3 totals 15 residues. The CDR3 DNA is TGTGCCAGCGGCCTTCAGGGTTATAGCAATCAGCCCCAGCATTTT. Its translation: CASGLQGYSNQPQHF.

This chain links TRBV30 with TRBJ2-7; tentative D call: TRBD2 (7 bases). Germline CDR1 is GTSNPN and CDR2 is SVGIG (reference sequence). V shed 0 bases and J shed 6 bases, with 21 bases lying between them. The CDR3 runs to 16 residues. CDR3 nucleotides: TGTGCCTGGAGTGTCTCGAGGATGGGGGGGGCGAGCGAGCAGTACTTC. The encoded protein is CAWSVSRMGGASEQYF.

The chain uses TRBV9 and TRBJ2-5; 11 bases fit TRBD2. CDR3 length: 17 amino acids. J lost 5 bases, V lost 0 bases, and 9 bases had no gene match. Germline values: CDR1 SGDLS, CDR2 YYNGEE. In DNA, the CDR3 is TGTGCCAGCAGCGTAGGGTTAGCGGGGGGGCCCCGGGAGACCCAGTACTTC. Encoded protein: CASSVGLAGGPRETQYF.

This clone was recorded a few times. The V and J genes are TRBV6-5 and TRBJ1-1, with TRBD1 matching over 9 bases. V lost 6 bases to trimming and J lost 8 bases; unmatched junction nucleotides: 4. This CDR3 is 12 amino acids long. CDR1 is MNHEY, CDR2 SVGAGI, per germline. In nucleotides, the CDR3 is TGTGCCAGCAGCTATGGGACAGGGGAAGCTTTCTTT. Amino acid sequence: CASSYGTGEAFF.

V is TRBV14 and J is TRBJ1-6, with a possible D match to TRBD1 (5 bases). The CDR3 runs 13 residues. Germline V CDR1 and CDR2: SGHDN, FVKESK. V lost 4 bases to trimming and J lost 7 bases, with 8 bases between them. DNA of the CDR3: TGTGCCAGCAGCCCGGGACTAAATTCACCCCTCCACTTT. This gives the protein CASSPGLNSPLHF.

J is TRBJ2-5 and V is TRBV5-4; 13 positions match TRBD2. CDR3 length: 16 residues. Germline CDR1 SGHNT, CDR2 YYREEE (reference sequence). V lost 0 bases and J lost 5; bases outside the gene matches: 4. CDR3 DNA sequence: TGTGCCAGCAGCTTGGGGACTAGCGGGGGAACGGAGACCCAGTACTTC. The encoded protein is CASSLGTSGGTETQYF.

This clone was observed a single time. This chain joins TRBV11-2 and TRBJ1-1; possible D gene TRBD1, 5 bases. Trimming took off 1 base at V and 3 bases at J, with 15 bases between the two ends. The CDR3 contains 16 residues. Germline CDR1 and CDR2: SGHAT and FQNNGV. CDR3 in DNA: TGTGCCAGCAGCTTAGGGCTGGGACTTGAGGACACTGAAGCTTTCTTT. It encodes CASSLGLGLEDTEAFF.

This clone was recorded a few times. The chain couples TRBV5-1 to TRBJ1-4; no clear D gene. Germline-derived CDR1 and CDR2 are SGHRS and YFSETQ. Trimming removed 4 bases at V and 0 bases at J, with 13 bases between. This CDR3 spans 16 amino acids. CDR3 in amino acids: CASSPGEGPTNEKLFF. In DNA form, the CDR3 reads TGCGCCAGCAGCCCGGGTGAGGGCCCAACTAATGAAAAACTGTTTTTT. The variable domain in full, completed from reference TRBV5-1 and TRBJ1-4, reads KAGVTQTPRYLIKTRGQQVTLSCSPISGHRSVSWYQQTPGQGLQFLFEYFSETQRNKGNFPGRFSGRQFSNSRSEMNVSTLELGDSALYLCASSPGEGPTNEKLFFGSGTQLSVL.

The chain is built from TRBV10-3 and TRBJ2-3; 8 bases line up with TRBD2. CDR3 length: 13 amino acids. Germline loops: CDR1 ENHRY, CDR2 SYGVKD. Trimming removed 10 bases from V and 1 base from J; junction bases left unmatched: 4. CDR3 nucleotides: TGTGCCACCCTAGCGGGTCGCACAGATACGCAGTATTTT. It is translated as CATLAGRTDTQYF.

As concerns this clone: One end of the junction does not line up with germline, which may come from a read error. J is TRBJ1-3 and V is TRBV2, with D possibly TRBD1 on 5 matching bases. CDR3 length: 13 amino acids. CDR1 and CDR2 (germline): SNHLY, FYNNEI. The CDR3 spells CAILGRVENAIYF. The CDR3 nucleotides are TGTGCCATATTGGGCAGGGTAGAAAACGCCATATATTTT.

The chain combines TRBV18 with TRBJ1-3, with 9 bases lining up with TRBD1. V was clipped by 6 bases and J by 0 bases; unmatched bases: 15. Germline CDR1 and CDR2: KGHSH and LQKENI. The CDR3 is made up of 19 amino acids. The CDR3 here is CASSFSGQGLLGSGNTIYF. CDR3 in DNA: TGTGCCAGCTCTTTTTCGGGACAGGGCCTGTTGGGCTCTGGAAACACCATATATTTT. Looking up the rest from reference TRBV18 and TRBJ1-3 gives the full variable domain: NAGVMQNPRHLVRRRGQEARLRCSPMKGHSHVYWYRQLPEEGLKFMVYLQKENIIDESGMPKERFSAEFPKEGPSILRIQQVVRGDSAAYFCASSFSGQGLLGSGNTIYFGEGSWLTVV.

This clone was seen more than once but under ten times. The CDR3 spells CASRDRLANYGYTF. The DNA for the CDR3 is TGTGCCAGCAGGGACAGGCTAGCTAACTATGGCTACACCTTC. The chain is built from TRBV2 and TRBJ1-2; 7 positions agree with TRBD1. V dropped 6 bases and J dropped 0; count of bases not matched to a gene: 4. CDR1 SNHLY and CDR2 FYNNEI come from the germline V gene. This CDR3 has 14 amino acids.

V gene TRBV6-5 combines with J gene TRBJ1-1, with 8 bases fitting TRBD1. Germline values: CDR1 MNHEY, CDR2 SVGAGI. V gave up 6 bases and J gave up 4 bases; unmatched junction bases: 4. The CDR3 has 13 amino acids. Here the CDR3 reads CASRPDRGTEAFF. CDR3 DNA: TGTGCCAGCAGACCTGACAGGGGCACTGAAGCTTTCTTT.

J is TRBJ2-7 and V is TRBV5-1; 10 bases are shared with TRBD1. Germline CDR1 reads SGHRS; CDR2 reads YFSETQ. J was trimmed by 6 bases and V by 2 bases; bases with no gene match: 5. This CDR3 has 14 residues. The CDR3: CASSFRTGGSEQYF. The CDR3 DNA follows: TGCGCCAGCAGCTTCAGGACAGGGGGTAGCGAGCAGTACTTC.